This is a list of T cell receptor beta chains from one sample in a study of blood T cell repertoires in COVID-19. Produced via immunoSEQ multiplex PCR; TCRdb's table is partial and in-frame only. The sample holds about 120,000 clones; around nine tenths are singletons and the top ten take under 20%. Sequenced input: peripheral blood. The receptor source for this set is a human donor with acute or convalescent COVID-19. The donor label of this sample is uncertain. CDR3s leave out the opening cysteine and the closing phenylalanine or tryptophan. A D gene is named only where the DNA matches it firmly.

>TRBV6-5|NA|TRBJ1-3
ASRPVPAGNTIY
>TRBV5-8|TRBD2|TRBJ2-2
ASSQPGLAGDTGELF
>TRBV28|NA|TRBJ1-4
ASSFALGADSLDTEKLF
>TRBV5-4|TRBD2|TRBJ2-7
ASSPGLAGPYEQY
>TRBV11-2|NA|TRBJ1-6
ASSLVVGRNNSPLH
>TRBV7-2|TRBD1|TRBJ1-5
ASSWDSSRNQPQH
>TRBV18|NA|TRBJ1-2
ASSPPVQEDGYT
>TRBV6-1|TRBD1|TRBJ2-2
ASSERGGPVGELF
>TRBV24-1|TRBD1|TRBJ1-2
ATSDQGQGGDYGYT
>TRBV5-1|TRBD1|TRBJ1-2
ASSLAYQGALGGYT
>TRBV27|NA|TRBJ1-5
ASRAQGSGAQPQH
>TRBV2|NA|TRBJ1-4
ASSEIFSTNEKLF
>TRBV18|NA|TRBJ1-5
ASSPGAHQPQH
>TRBV6-2/TRBV6-3|NA|TRBJ1-2
ASSSNSNYGYT
>TRBV12-3/TRBV12-4|TRBD1|TRBJ1-1
ASRGTGSTEAF
>TRBV2|NA|TRBJ2-1
ASSDLSSYNEQF
>TRBV2|NA|TRBJ1-1
ASSLGGNTEAF
>TRBV29-1|NA|TRBJ2-5
SAKPASQETQY
>TRBV13|TRBD1|TRBJ1-2
ASSLGTGDYGYT
>TRBV12-3/TRBV12-4|NA|TRBJ1-3
ASSPGNTIY
>TRBV5-1|NA|TRBJ2-5
ASSLQEKETQY
>TRBV29-1|TRBD1|TRBJ2-7
SAKDRDHEQY
>TRBV19|TRBD1|TRBJ2-7
ASSIGSRRDSYEQY
>TRBV28|TRBD1|TRBJ1-5
ASKTGALNQPQH
>TRBV19|TRBD1|TRBJ1-6
ASSSTGTAYNSPLH
>TRBV9|NA|TRBJ1-3
ASSVGPGEDGNTIY
>TRBV11-1|NA|TRBJ2-3
ASSFQVPDTQY
>TRBV11-2|TRBD1|TRBJ2-7
ASSLPSDREGTGGYEQY
>TRBV18|TRBD1|TRBJ2-1
ASSRTGQGYYNEQF
>TRBV18|TRBD1|TRBJ1-1
ASSLRQGAMDTEAF
>TRBV10-3|TRBD2|TRBJ2-7
AISGLAGGPTYEQY
>TRBV2|NA|TRBJ1-2
ASRTGTGAPGYT
>TRBV7-9|TRBD1|TRBJ2-5
ASSLRQGARKETQY
>TRBV27|NA|TRBJ2-1
ASSPGIGNEQF
>TRBV21-1|NA|TRBJ2-5
ASSKVLAGGRETQY
>TRBV6-2/TRBV6-3|TRBD2|TRBJ2-1
ASSSTSRVEF
>TRBV19|NA|TRBJ2-5
ASSSHEVQETQY
>TRBV5-4|NA|TRBJ2-3
ASSLVQQEKY
>TRBV12-3/TRBV12-4|TRBD1|TRBJ1-5
ASSRTGSEPQH
>TRBV5-4|TRBD2|TRBJ2-1
ASSTGTSFNEQF
>TRBV28|NA|TRBJ2-1
ASSFQRGILEQF
>TRBV7-3|NA|TRBJ2-3
ASSFASWGDTQY
>TRBV11-2|NA|TRBJ2-5
ASSDRDWYQETQY
>TRBV29-1|TRBD2|TRBJ2-1
SGLREGLGEQF
>TRBV28|NA|TRBJ1-2
ASSLGLGDGYT
>TRBV6-2/TRBV6-3|NA|TRBJ1-1
ASSYSLQFFIHTEAF
>TRBV30|NA|TRBJ1-5
AWSPRGSGSGQPQH
>TRBV30|TRBD1|TRBJ2-4
AWSVLGLRTGGLNIQY